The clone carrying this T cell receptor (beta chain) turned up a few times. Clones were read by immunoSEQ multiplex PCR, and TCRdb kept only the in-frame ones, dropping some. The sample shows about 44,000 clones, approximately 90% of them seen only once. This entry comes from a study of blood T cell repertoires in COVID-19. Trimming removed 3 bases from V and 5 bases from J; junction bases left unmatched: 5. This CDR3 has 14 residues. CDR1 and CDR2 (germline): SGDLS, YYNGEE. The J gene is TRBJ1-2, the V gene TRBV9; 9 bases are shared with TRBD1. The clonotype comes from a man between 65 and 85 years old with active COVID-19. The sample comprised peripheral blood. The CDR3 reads CASSEGQGTYGYTF. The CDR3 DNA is TGTGCCAGCAGCGAGGGACAGGGAACATATGGCTACACCTTC.